This TCR beta chain was sequenced for a study of CD8+ T cells in alopecia areata. Germline values: CDR1 ENHRY, CDR2 SYGVKD. The V end was cut by 3 bases, the J end by 2 bases, with 8 bases between. This CDR3 has 13 residues. Following RNA extraction, reverse transcription yielded cDNA that acted as the sequencing template. The repertoire was sequenced with immunoSEQ multiplex PCR; TCRdb's copy has only in-frame clones and lacks some. The sample consists of 100,000 to 150,000 clones, around 49% of them appearing once. Source: CD8+ T cells sorted from blood, taken at week 0. The sequence derives from a human donor with alopecia areata. V gene TRBV10-3 combines with J gene TRBJ2-7; tentatively, D is TRBD1 (5 bases). CDR3 in amino acids: CAISDRDTYEQYF. CDR3 nucleotides: TGTGCCATCAGTGACAGGGATACCTACGAGCAGTACTTC.